The 22 T cell receptor beta chains presented below share a single source sample, sequenced in a study of T-cell reconstitution after alpha-beta-depleted transplantation in children. TCRbeta library preparation incorporated unique molecular identifiers. TCRdb re-called the PCR reads with MiXCR, one entry per CDR3 protein. The repertoire holds around 52,000 distinct CDR3 sequences, with 5% to 6.5% as singletons. Sequenced material: PBMCs, mostly from graft donor cells, taken 60 days after TCRalphabeta/CD19-depleted stem cell transplant. The origin of the receptors is a female patient aged 2-15 years who had a stem cell transplant for aplastic anemia, so the T cells may come from the graft donor.

This chain joins TRBV6-5 and TRBJ2-7; 10 bases line up with TRBD2. CDR1 MNHEY and CDR2 SVGAGI come from the germline V gene. This CDR3 is built from 15 residues. V shed 8 bases and J 2 bases; nucleotides not matched to a gene: 9. Written as DNA, the CDR3 is TGTGCCAGCTCTGATCTAGCGGGGGATCCCTACGAGCAGTACTTC. This gives the protein CASSDLAGDPYEQYF.

This clonotype was recorded at least ten times. V and J are TRBV27 and TRBJ2-7, with a possible D match to TRBD2 (5 bases). V shed 6 bases and J shed 5 bases, with 14 bases lying between them. The CDR3 has 13 amino acids. Germline lookup yields CDR1 MNHEY and CDR2 SMNVEV (reference sequence). CDR3 DNA sequence: TGTGCCAGCAGAGAGCCGGGATCCCACGAGCAGTACTTC. Its translation: CASREPGSHEQYF.

This clonotype was found a few times. V and J are TRBV6-2 or TRBV6-3 and TRBJ2-5; TRBD2 aligns across 8 bases. The CDR3 consists of 14 residues. With 6 bases clipped from V and 2 bases from J, the junction kept 5 bases outside the gene matches. Germline V gene lookup returns CDR1 MNHEY and CDR2 SVGEGT. The CDR3 spells CASSRLAPQETQYF. The DNA for the CDR3 is TGTGCCAGCAGCCGACTAGCGCCTCAAGAGACCCAGTACTTC.

This clonotype appeared many times. The chain has TRBV12-3 or TRBV12-4 and TRBJ2-7; 7 bases map to TRBD1. J gave up 0 bases and V 6 bases, and 5 bases lay outside the gene matches. The CDR3 is 14 residues long. CDR3 nucleotide sequence: TGTGCCAGCAGGGGACAGTCCTTCTCCTACGAGCAGTACTTC. This encodes CASRGQSFSYEQYF.

This clonotype was counted ten times or more. The V call is TRBV7-8, the J call TRBJ1-4; TRBD1 is a possible D gene (5 bases). Germline V gene sequence: CDR1 SGHVS, CDR2 FQNEAQ. Between the trimmed V and J ends, which lost 8 bases and 3 bases, there was a span of 13 bases. This CDR3 has 14 residues. CDR3 amino acids: CASGWGVSNEKLFF. CDR3 DNA sequence: TGTGCCAGCGGTTGGGGGGTTTCTAATGAAAAACTGTTTTTT.

V is TRBV6-6 and J is TRBJ2-7; weak D call: TRBD1 (6 bases). The CDR3 covers 15 residues. V shed 1 base and J shed 2 bases, with 12 bases lying between them. Germline CDR1 is MNHNY and CDR2 is SVGAGI (reference sequence). The CDR3 region is CASSYLRGNPYEQYF. The CDR3 DNA follows: TGTGCCAGCAGTTACTTGAGGGGGAATCCCTACGAGCAGTACTTC.

Only a few counts were recorded for this clonotype. The gene calls are TRBV6-1 and TRBJ2-5; weak D call: TRBD1 (5 bases). Germline values: CDR1 MNHNS, CDR2 SASEGT. V lost 2 bases to trimming and J lost 8 bases, with 9 bases between them. This CDR3 is 12 amino acids long. The CDR3 nucleotides are TGTGCCAGCAGTGAATCCAGGGTCACCCAGTACTTC. Encoded protein: CASSESRVTQYF.

This clonotype was counted ten times or more. The CDR3 reads CAISELGYSYEQYF. CDR3 coding DNA: TGTGCCATCAGTGAGTTGGGATACTCCTACGAGCAGTACTTC. This rearrangement joins TRBV10-3 to TRBJ2-7, with D unresolved. Germline V lookup: CDR1 ENHRY, CDR2 SYGVKD. V dropped 1 base and J dropped 0 bases, with 7 bases sitting between them. The CDR3 covers 14 residues.

Turning to this clonotype: Since a much larger clone is just one base distant, this may be a read error. The chain carries TRBV5-1 and TRBJ2-1; 7 nucleotides agree with TRBD1. V lost 4 bases and J lost 9; bases outside the gene matches: 10. This CDR3 region has 14 residues. The V gene's germline CDR1 is SGHRS and CDR2 YFSETQ. CDR3 sequence reads: CASSETGSHIEQFF. For the CDR3, the DNA is TGCGCCAGCAGCGAGACAGGGTCCCACATTGAGCAGTTCTTC.

The chain is built from TRBV23-1 and TRBJ1-1; D not certain. TRBV23-1 falls under the ORF class, with uncertain function. CDR3 size: 14 residues. Between the trimmed V and J ends, which lost 1 base and 8 bases, there was a span of 14 bases. The CDR3 nucleotides read TGCGCCAGCAGTCAATACTTCCAAGGCAGCGAAGCTTTCTTT. It is translated as CASSQYFQGSEAFF.

This clonotype appeared a few times. The chain links TRBV20-1 to TRBJ2-5; the match to TRBD2 covers 13 bases. The trim removed 0 bases at V and 5 bases at J, leaving 9 bases unmatched. Germline V gene data show CDR1 as DFQATT and CDR2 as SNEGSKA (reference sequence). The CDR3 is 17 amino acids. The CDR3 DNA follows: TGCAGTGCTAGAGAGGGGAGGACTAGCGGGAGAGGGGAGACCCAGTACTTC. Translating gives CSAREGRTSGRGETQYF.

This clonotype was counted at least ten times. The chain uses TRBV9 and TRBJ2-1; TRBD2 aligns across 7 bases. Unmatched junction bases numbered 14, after V lost 5 bases and J lost 6 bases. The CDR3 consists of 16 residues. CDR1 and CDR2 (germline): SGDLS, YYNGEE. This CDR3 is CASRTYGGSKSNEQFF. DNA for the CDR3: TGTGCCAGCAGAACCTACGGGGGGTCTAAATCCAATGAGCAGTTCTTC.

This clonotype was seen repeatedly, ten times or more. J is TRBJ1-5 and V is TRBV9; perhaps TRBD1 as D (6 bases). V was trimmed by 5 bases and J by 1 base, leaving 13 bases between them. The CDR3 runs 15 residues. Germline values: CDR1 SGDLS, CDR2 YYNGEE. CDR3 loop: CASSPQGGSNQPQHF. CDR3 bases: TGTGCCAGCAGTCCACAGGGTGGCAGCAATCAGCCCCAGCATTTT.

This clonotype was observed at least ten times. The rearrangement joins TRBV2 to TRBJ2-1; D is possibly TRBD2 (7 bases). The germline CDR1 and CDR2 sequences are SNHLY and FYNNEI. V lost 1 base to trimming and J lost 4 bases, with 14 bases between them. CDR3 size: 16 residues. In DNA form, the CDR3 reads TGTGCCAGCAGTGAAGGGGGAGGGGGTACATACAATGAGCAGTTCTTC. Translation: CASSEGGGGTYNEQFF.

This clonotype was observed a few times. This rearrangement joins TRBV6-1 to TRBJ2-6; no clear D gene. Trimming left V 0 bases short and J 0 bases short, with 9 bases between. The CDR3 totals 17 residues. Germline values: CDR1 MNHNS, CDR2 SASEGT. Here the CDR3 DNA reads TGTGCCAGCAGTGAAGCTTTTGGCCCCTCTGGGGCCAACGTCCTGACTTTC. Protein sequence: CASSEAFGPSGANVLTF.

The gene calls are TRBV15 and TRBJ2-1; D is unclear. Trimming removed 1 base at V and 2 bases at J, with 9 bases between. The CDR3 length is 15 residues. CDR1 and CDR2 (germline): LNHNV, YYDKDF (reference sequence). CDR3 sequence (DNA): TGTGCCACCAGCAGAGGAGGCCAAGCCTACAATGAGCAGTTCTTC. Translation gives CATSRGGQAYNEQFF.

This sequence joins TRBV2 and TRBJ2-3; TRBD2 matches 8 bases. CDR1 is SNHLY and CDR2 is FYNNEI in the germline V gene. V lost 7 bases to trimming and J lost 1 base; unmatched junction nucleotides: 10. The CDR3 has 16 amino acids. CDR3 amino acids: CASIRGGLTRTDTQYF. The CDR3 nucleotides are TGTGCCAGCATCCGGGGGGGGTTAACACGCACAGATACGCAGTATTTT.

In regard to this clonotype: This clone may be a read error of a much larger clone one base away. The J gene is TRBJ1-4, the V gene TRBV29-1, with D perhaps matching TRBD1 (5 bases). The CDR3 totals 14 residues. From germline, CDR1 is SQVTM and CDR2 ANQGSEA. CDR3 in DNA: TGCAGCGTGTCAAGGGGACGGAAGAATGAAAAACCGTTTTTT. Translated, it gives CSVSRGRKNEKPFF.

This clonotype was observed a few times. This rearrangement joins TRBV2 to TRBJ2-1; D is undetermined. Trimming took 10 bases from V and 2 from J, leaving 18 bases between them. Germline assignment: CDR1 SNHLY and CDR2 FYNNEI. The CDR3 contains 15 residues. CDR3 protein: CATKASALPYNEQFF. The CDR3 DNA sequence: TGTGCCACCAAGGCTTCCGCGCTTCCCTACAATGAGCAGTTCTTC.

This clonotype has at least ten counts. The rearrangement uses TRBV30 and TRBJ2-1; D call uncertain. CDR3 length: 16 amino acids. The V end lost 7 bases, the J end lost 0 bases, and 19 bases lay between the germline ends. The germline V gene has CDR1 GTSNPN and CDR2 SVGIG (reference sequence). The CDR3 nucleotides are TGTGCCTCAACTTTCCCAATAGGAAGCTCCTACAATGAGCAGTTCTTC. It specifies CASTFPIGSSYNEQFF.

For this clonotype: Sequence at one end of the junction differs from germline and may be a read error. The chain joins TRBV2 to TRBJ2-2, with 10 nucleotides matching TRBD2. This CDR3 comprises 15 residues. Germline V gives CDR1 SNHLY, CDR2 FYNNEI. The CDR3 DNA sequence: TGTCCCAGCAGTCCTCGACTAGCGGGTAACGGGGAGCTGTTTTTT. It translates to CPSSPRLAGNGELFF.

Ten or more counts support this clonotype. The rearrangement links TRBV5-1 to TRBJ2-5; 8 bases are a match to TRBD1. The CDR3 is made up of 15 amino acids. The ends lost 0 bases at V and 5 bases at J; junction bases unmatched: 6. Germline CDR1 reads SGHRS; CDR2 reads YFSETQ. CDR3 protein: CASSLGDRGRETQYF. In nucleotides, the CDR3 is TGCGCCAGCAGCTTGGGAGACAGGGGACGGGAGACCCAGTACTTC.